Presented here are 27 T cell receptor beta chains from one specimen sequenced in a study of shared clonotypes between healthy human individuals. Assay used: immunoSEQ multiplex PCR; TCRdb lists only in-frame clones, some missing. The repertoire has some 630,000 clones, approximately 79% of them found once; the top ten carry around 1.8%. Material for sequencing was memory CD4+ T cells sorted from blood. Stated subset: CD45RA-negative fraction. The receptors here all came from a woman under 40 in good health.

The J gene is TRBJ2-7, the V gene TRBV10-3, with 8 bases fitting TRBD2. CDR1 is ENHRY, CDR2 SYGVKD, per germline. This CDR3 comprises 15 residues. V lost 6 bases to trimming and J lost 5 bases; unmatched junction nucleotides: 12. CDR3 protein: CAISRSGGRIHEQYF. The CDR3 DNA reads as TGTGCCATCAGCCGCTCGGGCGGGAGGATCCACGAGCAGTACTTC.

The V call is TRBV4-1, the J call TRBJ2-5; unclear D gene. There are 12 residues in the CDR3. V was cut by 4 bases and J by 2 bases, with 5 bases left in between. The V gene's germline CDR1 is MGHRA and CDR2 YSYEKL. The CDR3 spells CASSRPQETQYF. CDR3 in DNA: TGCGCCAGCAGCCGACCACAAGAGACCCAGTACTTC.

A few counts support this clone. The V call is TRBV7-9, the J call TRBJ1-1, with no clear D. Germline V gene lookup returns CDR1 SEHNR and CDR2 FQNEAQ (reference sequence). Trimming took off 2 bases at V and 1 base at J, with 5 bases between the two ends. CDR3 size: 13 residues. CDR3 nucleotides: TGTGCCAGCAGCTTACACGCGAACACTGAAGCTTTCTTT. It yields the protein CASSLHANTEAFF.

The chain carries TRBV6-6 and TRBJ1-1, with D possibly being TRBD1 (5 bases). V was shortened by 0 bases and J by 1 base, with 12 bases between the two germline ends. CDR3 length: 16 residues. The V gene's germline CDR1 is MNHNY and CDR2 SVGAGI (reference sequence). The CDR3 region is CASSYSKGTGNTEAFF. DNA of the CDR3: TGTGCCAGCAGTTACTCGAAAGGGACGGGGAACACTGAAGCTTTCTTT.

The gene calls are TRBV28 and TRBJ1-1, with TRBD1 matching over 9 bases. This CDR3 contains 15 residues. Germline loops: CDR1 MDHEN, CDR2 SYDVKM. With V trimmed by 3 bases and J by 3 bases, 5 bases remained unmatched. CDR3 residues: CASSFRDRDDTEAFF. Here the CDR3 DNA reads TGTGCCAGCAGTTTTCGGGACAGGGATGACACTGAAGCTTTCTTT.

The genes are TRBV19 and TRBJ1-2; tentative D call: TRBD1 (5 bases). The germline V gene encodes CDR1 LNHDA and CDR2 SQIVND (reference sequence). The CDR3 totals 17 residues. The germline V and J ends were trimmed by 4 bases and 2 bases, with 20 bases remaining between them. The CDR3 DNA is TGTGCCAGTAGTACTAGAGGGGTTTTTCGAGGGAACTATGGCTACACCTTC. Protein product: CASSTRGVFRGNYGYTF.

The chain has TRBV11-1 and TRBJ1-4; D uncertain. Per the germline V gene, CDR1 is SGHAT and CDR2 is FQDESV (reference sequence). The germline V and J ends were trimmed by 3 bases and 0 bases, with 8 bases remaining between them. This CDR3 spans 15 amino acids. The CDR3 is CASSLKPATNEKLFF. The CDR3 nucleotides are TGTGCCAGCAGCTTGAAGCCAGCAACTAATGAAAAACTGTTTTTT.

This chain's CDR3 is CASNRRGADSYEQYF. CDR3 in DNA: TGTGCCAGTAACCGGCGGGGGGCTGATAGCTACGAGCAGTACTTC. The J gene is TRBJ2-7, the V gene TRBV19; 8 bases line up with TRBD2. J lost 3 bases, V lost 7 bases, and 11 bases had no gene match. Looked up from germline, CDR1 is LNHDA and CDR2 is SQIVND (reference sequence). CDR3 length: 15 amino acids. The whole variable domain, remainder taken from reference TRBV19 and TRBJ2-7, is DGGITQSPKYLFRKEGQNVTLSCEQNLNHDAMYWYRQDPGQGLRLIYYSQIVNDFQKGDIAEGYSVSREKKESFPLTVTSAQKNPTAFYLCASNRRGADSYEQYFGPGTRLTVT.

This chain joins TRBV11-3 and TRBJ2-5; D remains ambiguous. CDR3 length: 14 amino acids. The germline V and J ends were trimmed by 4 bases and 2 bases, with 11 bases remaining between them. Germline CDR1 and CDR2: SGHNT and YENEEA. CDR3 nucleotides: TGTGCCAGCAGCTCTAGATTGGGGCAAGAGACCCAGTACTTC. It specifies CASSSRLGQETQYF.

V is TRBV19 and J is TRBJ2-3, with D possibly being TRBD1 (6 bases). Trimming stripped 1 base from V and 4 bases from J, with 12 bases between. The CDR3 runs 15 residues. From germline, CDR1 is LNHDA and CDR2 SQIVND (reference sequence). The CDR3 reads CASSIGLQGADTQYF. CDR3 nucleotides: TGTGCCAGTAGTATAGGACTACAGGGTGCAGATACGCAGTATTTT. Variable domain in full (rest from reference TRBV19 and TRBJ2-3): DGGITQSPKYLFRKEGQNVTLSCEQNLNHDAMYWYRQDPGQGLRLIYYSQIVNDFQKGDIAEGYSVSREKKESFPLTVTSAQKNPTAFYLCASSIGLQGADTQYFGPGTRLTVL.

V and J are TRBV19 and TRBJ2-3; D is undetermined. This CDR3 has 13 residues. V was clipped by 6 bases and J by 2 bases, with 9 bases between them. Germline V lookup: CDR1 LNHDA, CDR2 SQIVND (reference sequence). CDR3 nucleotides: TGTGCCAGTAGCAGCATGTTCACAGATACGCAGTATTTT. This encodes CASSSMFTDTQYF. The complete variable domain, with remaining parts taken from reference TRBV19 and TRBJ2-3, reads DGGITQSPKYLFRKEGQNVTLSCEQNLNHDAMYWYRQDPGQGLRLIYYSQIVNDFQKGDIAEGYSVSREKKESFPLTVTSAQKNPTAFYLCASSSMFTDTQYFGPGTRLTVL.

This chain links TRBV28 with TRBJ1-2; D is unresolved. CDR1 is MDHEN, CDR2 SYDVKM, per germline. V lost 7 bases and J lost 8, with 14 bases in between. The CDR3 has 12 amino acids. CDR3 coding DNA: TGTGCCAGCATTGGCGGGGTGCAAGGCTACACCTTC. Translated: CASIGGVQGYTF.

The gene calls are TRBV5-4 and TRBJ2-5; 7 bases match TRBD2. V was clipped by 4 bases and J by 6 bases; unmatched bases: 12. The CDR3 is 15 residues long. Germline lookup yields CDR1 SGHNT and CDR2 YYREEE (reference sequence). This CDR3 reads CASSQADGGGQTQYF. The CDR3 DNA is TGTGCCAGCAGCCAAGCCGACGGGGGAGGGCAGACCCAGTACTTC.

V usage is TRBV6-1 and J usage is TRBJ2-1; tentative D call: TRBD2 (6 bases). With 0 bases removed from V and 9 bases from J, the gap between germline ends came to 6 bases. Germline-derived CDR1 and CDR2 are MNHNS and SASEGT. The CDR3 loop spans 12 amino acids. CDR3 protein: CASSEAGGEQFF. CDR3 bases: TGTGCCAGCAGTGAAGCGGGGGGTGAGCAGTTCTTC.

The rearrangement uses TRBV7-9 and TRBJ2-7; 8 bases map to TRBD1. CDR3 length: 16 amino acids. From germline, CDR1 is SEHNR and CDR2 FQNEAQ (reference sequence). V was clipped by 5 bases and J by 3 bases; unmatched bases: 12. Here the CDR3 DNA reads TGTGCCAGCAGCCTATCCCAGGGGGCGCAGAGCTACGAGCAGTACTTC. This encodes CASSLSQGAQSYEQYF.

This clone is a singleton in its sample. The CDR3 sequence: CASSAASGTGYEQYF. CDR3 bases: TGTGCCAGCAGTGCCGCTAGCGGGACTGGGTACGAGCAGTACTTC. The chain combines TRBV27 with TRBJ2-7; 9 nucleotides align to TRBD2. Germline lookup yields CDR1 MNHEY and CDR2 SMNVEV (reference sequence). CDR3 length: 15 residues. The V gene end was trimmed by 5 bases and the J gene end by 4 bases; junction bases not matched to a gene: 9.

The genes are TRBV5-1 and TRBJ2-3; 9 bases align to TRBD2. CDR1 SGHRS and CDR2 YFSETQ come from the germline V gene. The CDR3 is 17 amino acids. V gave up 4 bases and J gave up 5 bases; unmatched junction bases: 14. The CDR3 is CASSGVGGRAAGDTQYF. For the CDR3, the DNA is TGCGCCAGCAGCGGAGTTGGCGGGAGGGCAGCTGGAGATACGCAGTATTTT.

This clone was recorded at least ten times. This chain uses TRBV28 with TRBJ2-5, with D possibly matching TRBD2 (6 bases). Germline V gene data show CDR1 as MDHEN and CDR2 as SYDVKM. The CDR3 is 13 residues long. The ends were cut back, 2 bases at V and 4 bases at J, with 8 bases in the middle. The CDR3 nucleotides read TGTGCCAGCAGTTTAAAGGGAGGAGAGACCCAGTACTTC. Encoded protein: CASSLKGGETQYF.

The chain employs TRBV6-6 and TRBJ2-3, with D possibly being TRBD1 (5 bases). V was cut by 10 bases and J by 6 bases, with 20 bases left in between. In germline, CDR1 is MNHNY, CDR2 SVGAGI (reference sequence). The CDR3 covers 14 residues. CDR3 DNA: TGTGCCACCCGGACATCCCTTGGAGTGGATACGCAGTATTTT. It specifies CATRTSLGVDTQYF.

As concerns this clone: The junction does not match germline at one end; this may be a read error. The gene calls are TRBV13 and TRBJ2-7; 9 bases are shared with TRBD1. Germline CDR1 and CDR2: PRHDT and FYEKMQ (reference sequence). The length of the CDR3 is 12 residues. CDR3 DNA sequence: TGTGCCAGCAGCATACGGGGACAGGGAGAAACCTTC. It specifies CASSIRGQGETF.

The CDR3 DNA follows: TGTGCCAGCAGTGAATACAGGGGACCAAGCTCTGGAAACACCATATATTTT. Amino acid sequence: CASSEYRGPSSGNTIYF. The chain combines TRBV25-1 with TRBJ1-3, with D perhaps matching TRBD1 (6 bases). Trimming cost V 0 bases and J 0 bases, with 12 bases left between them. Germline loops: CDR1 MGHDK, CDR2 SYGVNS. This CDR3 is 17 amino acids long.

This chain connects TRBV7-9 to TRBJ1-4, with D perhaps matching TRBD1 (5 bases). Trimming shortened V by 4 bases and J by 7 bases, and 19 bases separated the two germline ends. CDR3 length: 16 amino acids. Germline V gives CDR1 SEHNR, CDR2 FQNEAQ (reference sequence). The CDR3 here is CASSSGTGDGGEKLFF. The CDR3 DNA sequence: TGTGCCAGCAGCTCAGGTACCGGGGACGGTGGTGAAAAACTGTTTTTT.

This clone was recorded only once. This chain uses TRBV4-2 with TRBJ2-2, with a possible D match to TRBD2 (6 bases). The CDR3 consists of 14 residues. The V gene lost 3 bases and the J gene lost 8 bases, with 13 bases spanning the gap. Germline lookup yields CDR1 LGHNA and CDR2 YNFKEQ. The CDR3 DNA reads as TGTGCCAGCAGCCAGAGGGACTTCCGAGGGGAGCTGTTTTTT. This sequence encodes CASSQRDFRGELFF.

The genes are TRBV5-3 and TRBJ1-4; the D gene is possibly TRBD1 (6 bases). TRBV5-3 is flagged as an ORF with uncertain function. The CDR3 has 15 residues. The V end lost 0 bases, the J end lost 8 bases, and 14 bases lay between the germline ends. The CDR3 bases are TGTGCCAGAAGCTTGGCTGGACAGATGGGGGAAAAACTGTTTTTT. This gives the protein CARSLAGQMGEKLFF.

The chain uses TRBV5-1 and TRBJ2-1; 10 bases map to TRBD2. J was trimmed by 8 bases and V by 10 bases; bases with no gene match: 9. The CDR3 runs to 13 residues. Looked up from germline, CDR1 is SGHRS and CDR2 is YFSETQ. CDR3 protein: CASAGGIRDEQFF. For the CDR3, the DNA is TGCGCCTCAGCGGGAGGGATTAGGGATGAGCAGTTCTTC.

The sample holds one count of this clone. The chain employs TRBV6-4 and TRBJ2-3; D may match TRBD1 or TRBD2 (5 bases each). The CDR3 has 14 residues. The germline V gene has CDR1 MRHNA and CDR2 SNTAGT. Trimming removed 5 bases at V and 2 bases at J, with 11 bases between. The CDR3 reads CASSKNGATDTQYF. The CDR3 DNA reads TGTGCCAGCAGTAAGAACGGGGCCACAGATACGCAGTATTTT.

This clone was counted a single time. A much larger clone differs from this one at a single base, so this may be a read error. CDR3 coding DNA: TGCAACGTTACTGGAGCGGCTAGGGCAGATACGCAGTATTTT. The encoded protein is CNVTGAARADTQYF. The chain has TRBV29-1 and TRBJ2-3; possible D gene TRBD2, 5 bases. Looked up from germline, CDR1 is SQVTM and CDR2 is ANQGSEA. The CDR3 loop spans 14 amino acids.